One TCR beta chain is described in this entry. The data belong to a study of blood T cell repertoires in COVID-19. Study overall: Italy, Spain and the United States were the sources of the convalescent and acute COVID-19 samples. T cells, B-cell-depleted T cells, or PBMCs provided the cDNA or gDNA that served as material.

Original processing methods: Reference gene primer amplification gave estimated nucleated cell counts. This table comes from immunoSEQ multiplex PCR, and its TCRdb copy is limited to in-frame clones, with some not included. The V and J calls and the clone size are those of that table, but D and trimming were determined from the DNA. The sample carries some 48,000 clones, around four fifths recorded once. The CDR3 extends over 15 amino acids. Germline V gene data show CDR1 as SNHLY and CDR2 as FYNNEI. Trimming left V 6 bases short and J 10 bases short, with 22 bases between. J is TRBJ1-3 and V is TRBV2; possible D gene TRBD1, 5 bases. The sequence was collected from a human donor in a cohort sampled during active COVID-19. Specimen: peripheral blood. In DNA, the CDR3 is TGTGCCAGCAGAGCTCCTTGGACACGGGCAGGGACCATATATTTT. Translated, it gives CASRAPWTRAGTIYF.